This TCR beta chain emerged from a study of T cell repertoires in cytomegalovirus infection. About the study: HLA-C-restricted CMV epitopes, recently identified, and well-studied HLA-B-restricted ones were used by the study. Both a matching HLA type and CMV infection were indicated by public TCR beta signatures. Study outcomes and limitations: Identification of carriers of CMV plus the relevant HLA was achieved through cumulative public TCR beta family frequency. HLA-C-restricted CMV-specific TCR beta clonotypes prevailed in the ex vivo response.

This CDR3 is built from 15 residues. Germline V gene data show CDR1 as LGHNA and CDR2 as YSLEER. Trimming shortened V by 0 bases and J by 0 bases, and 8 bases separated the two germline ends. Notes on this clonotype: The antigen is not known.

A single record per CDR3 protein comes from TCRdb applying MiXCR to the reads. Altogether fewer than 950,000 distinct CDR3 sequences are present, approximately 30% being singletons, with the ten largest covering roughly 12%. The genes are TRBV4-3 and TRBJ1-1; D is ambiguous. The origin of this receptor is a human donor in good health (CMV status not recorded). Some clones in this sample may be carry-over from other donors' samples. Sequenced here: cultured CD8+ T cells from PBMCs, sampled from culture after CMV antigen stimulation. In DNA form, the CDR3 reads TGCGCCAGCAGCCAAGATCTCGTCTTGAACACTGAAGCTTTCTTT. Translated: CASSQDLVLNTEAFF.